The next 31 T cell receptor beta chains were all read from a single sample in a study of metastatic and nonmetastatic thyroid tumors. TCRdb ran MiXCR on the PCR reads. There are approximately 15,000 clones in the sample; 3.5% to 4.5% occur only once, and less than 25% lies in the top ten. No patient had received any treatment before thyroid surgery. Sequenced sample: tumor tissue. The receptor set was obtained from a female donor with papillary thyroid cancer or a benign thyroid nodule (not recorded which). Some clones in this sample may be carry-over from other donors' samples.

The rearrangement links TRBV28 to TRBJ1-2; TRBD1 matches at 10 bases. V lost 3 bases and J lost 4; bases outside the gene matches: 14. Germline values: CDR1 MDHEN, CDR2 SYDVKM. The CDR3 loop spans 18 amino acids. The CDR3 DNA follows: TGTGCCAGCAGTTTTGGCGTGACAGGGGGCAGATTCGGCTATGGCTACACCTTC. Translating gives CASSFGVTGGRFGYGYTF.

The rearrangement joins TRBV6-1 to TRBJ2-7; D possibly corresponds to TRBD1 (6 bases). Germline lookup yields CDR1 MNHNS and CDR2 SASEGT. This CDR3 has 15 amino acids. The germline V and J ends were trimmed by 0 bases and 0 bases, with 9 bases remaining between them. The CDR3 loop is CASSEAGASSYEQYF. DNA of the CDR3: TGTGCCAGCAGTGAAGCGGGGGCAAGCTCCTACGAGCAGTACTTC.

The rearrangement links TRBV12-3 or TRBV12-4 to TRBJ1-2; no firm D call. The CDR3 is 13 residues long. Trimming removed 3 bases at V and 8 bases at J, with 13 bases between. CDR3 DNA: TGTGCCAGCAGTTTTGACACCCTCGGGGGCTACACCTTC. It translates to CASSFDTLGGYTF.

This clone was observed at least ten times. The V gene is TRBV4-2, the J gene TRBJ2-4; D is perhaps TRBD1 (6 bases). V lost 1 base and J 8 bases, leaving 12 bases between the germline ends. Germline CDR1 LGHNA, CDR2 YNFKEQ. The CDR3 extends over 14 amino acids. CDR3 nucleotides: TGTGCCAGCAGCCAAGGAACAGGGAAGTACATTCAGTACTTC. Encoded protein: CASSQGTGKYIQYF.

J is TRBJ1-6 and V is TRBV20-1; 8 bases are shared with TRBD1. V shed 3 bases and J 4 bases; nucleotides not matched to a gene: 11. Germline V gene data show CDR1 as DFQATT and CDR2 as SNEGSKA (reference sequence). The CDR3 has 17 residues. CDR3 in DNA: TGCAGTGCTAGTTCCGCGGCAGGGGGCGGGTATAATTCACCCCTCCACTTT. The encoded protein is CSASSAAGGGYNSPLHF.

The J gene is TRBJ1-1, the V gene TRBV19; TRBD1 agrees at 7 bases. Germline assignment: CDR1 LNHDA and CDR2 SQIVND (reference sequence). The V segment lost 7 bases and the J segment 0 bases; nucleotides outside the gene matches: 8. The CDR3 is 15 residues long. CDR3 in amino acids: CASIGPGGMNTEAFF. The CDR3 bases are TGTGCCAGTATTGGCCCAGGGGGGATGAACACTGAAGCTTTCTTT.

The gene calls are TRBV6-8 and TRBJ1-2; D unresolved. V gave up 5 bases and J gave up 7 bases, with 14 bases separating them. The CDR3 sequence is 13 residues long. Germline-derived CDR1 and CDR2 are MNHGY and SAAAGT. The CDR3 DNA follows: TGTGCCAGCAGTACTCTTGAAACAGTTGGCTACACCTTC. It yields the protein CASSTLETVGYTF.

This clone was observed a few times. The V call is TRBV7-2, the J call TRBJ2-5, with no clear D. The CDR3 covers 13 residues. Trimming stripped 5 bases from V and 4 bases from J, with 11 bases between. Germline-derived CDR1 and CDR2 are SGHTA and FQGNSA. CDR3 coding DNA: TGTGCCAGCAGCCGGCCGGTAACAGAGACCCAGTACTTC. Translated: CASSRPVTETQYF.

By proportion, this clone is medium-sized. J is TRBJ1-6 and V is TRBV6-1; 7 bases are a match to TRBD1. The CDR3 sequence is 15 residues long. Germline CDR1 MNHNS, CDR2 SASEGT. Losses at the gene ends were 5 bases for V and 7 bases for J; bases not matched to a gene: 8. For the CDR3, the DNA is TGTGCCAGCAGTTTCGAACAGGGGAGAAATTCACCCCTCCACTTT. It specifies CASSFEQGRNSPLHF.

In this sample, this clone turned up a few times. The CDR3: CASSSAEGRGLYEQYF. DNA of the CDR3: TGTGCCAGCAGCTCCGCCGAGGGGCGGGGCCTTTACGAGCAGTACTTC. J is TRBJ2-7 and V is TRBV11-2; a possible D gene is TRBD2 (6 bases). This CDR3 region has 16 residues. Germline CDR1 reads SGHAT; CDR2 reads FQNNGV. Trimming removed 4 bases at V and 4 bases at J, with 20 bases between.

The CDR3 is CASTRQGSQMNTEAFF. Here the CDR3 DNA reads TGTGCCAGCACCCGACAGGGGTCCCAGATGAACACTGAAGCTTTCTTT. This chain links TRBV12-3 or TRBV12-4 with TRBJ1-1, with 8 bases matching TRBD1. This CDR3 contains 16 residues. The J segment lost 0 bases and the V segment lost 7 bases, leaving 10 bases of the junction unmatched.

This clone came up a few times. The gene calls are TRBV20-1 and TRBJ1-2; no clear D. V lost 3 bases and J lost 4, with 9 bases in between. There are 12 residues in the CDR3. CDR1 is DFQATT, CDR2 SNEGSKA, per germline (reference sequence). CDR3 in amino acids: CSASVGVYGYTF. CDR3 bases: TGCAGTGCTAGTGTCGGAGTCTATGGCTACACCTTC.

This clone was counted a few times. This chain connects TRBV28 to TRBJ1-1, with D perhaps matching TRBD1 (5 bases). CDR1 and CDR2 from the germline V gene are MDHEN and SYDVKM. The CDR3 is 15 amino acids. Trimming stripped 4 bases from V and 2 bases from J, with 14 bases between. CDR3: CASSWPRGVNTEAFF. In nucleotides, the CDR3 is TGTGCCAGCAGTTGGCCCCGGGGGGTCAACACTGAAGCTTTCTTT. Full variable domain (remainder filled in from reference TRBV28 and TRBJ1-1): DVKVTQSSRYLVKRTGEKVFLECVQDMDHENMFWYRQDPGLGLRLIYFSYDVKMKEKGDIPEGYSVSREKKERFSLILESASTNQTSMYLCASSWPRGVNTEAFFGQGTRLTVV.

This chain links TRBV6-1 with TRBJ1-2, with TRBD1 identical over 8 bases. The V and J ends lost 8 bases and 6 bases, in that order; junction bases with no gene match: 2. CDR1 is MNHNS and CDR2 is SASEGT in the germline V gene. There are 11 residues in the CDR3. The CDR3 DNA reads TGTGCCAGCGGACAGGGCAATGGCTACACCTTC. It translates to CASGQGNGYTF.

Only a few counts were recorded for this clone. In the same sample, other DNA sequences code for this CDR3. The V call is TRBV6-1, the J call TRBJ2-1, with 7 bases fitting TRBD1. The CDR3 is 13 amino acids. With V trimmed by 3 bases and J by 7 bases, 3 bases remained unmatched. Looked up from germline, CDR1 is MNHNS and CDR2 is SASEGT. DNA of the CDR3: TGTGCCAGCAGTGAGGGGACAGTAAATGAGCAGTTCTTC. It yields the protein CASSEGTVNEQFF.

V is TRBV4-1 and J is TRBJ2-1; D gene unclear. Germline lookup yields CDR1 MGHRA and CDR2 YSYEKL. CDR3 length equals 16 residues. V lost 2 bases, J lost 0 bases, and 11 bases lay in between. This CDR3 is CASSQTWAISYNEQFF. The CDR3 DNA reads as TGCGCCAGCAGCCAAACCTGGGCGATCTCCTACAATGAGCAGTTCTTC.

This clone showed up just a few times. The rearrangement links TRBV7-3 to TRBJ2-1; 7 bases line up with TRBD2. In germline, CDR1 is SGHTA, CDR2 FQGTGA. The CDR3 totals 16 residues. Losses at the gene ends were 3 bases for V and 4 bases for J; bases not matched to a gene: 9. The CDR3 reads CASSFTSAFFYNEQFF. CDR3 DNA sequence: TGTGCCAGCAGCTTCACTAGCGCCTTCTTTTACAATGAGCAGTTCTTC.

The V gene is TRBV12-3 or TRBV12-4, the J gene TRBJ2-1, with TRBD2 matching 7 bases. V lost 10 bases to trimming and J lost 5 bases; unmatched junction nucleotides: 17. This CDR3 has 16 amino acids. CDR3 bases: TGTGCCATCCCTTTGGGACTGGCGGGAGACGACAATGAGCAGTTCTTC. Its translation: CAIPLGLAGDDNEQFF.

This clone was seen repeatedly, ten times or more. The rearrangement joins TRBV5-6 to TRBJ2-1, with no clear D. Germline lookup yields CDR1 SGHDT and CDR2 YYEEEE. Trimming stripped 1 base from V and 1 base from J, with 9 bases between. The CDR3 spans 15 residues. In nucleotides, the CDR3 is TGTGCCAGCAGCTTGTTTCACCCGTCCTACAATGAGCAGTTCTTC. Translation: CASSLFHPSYNEQFF.

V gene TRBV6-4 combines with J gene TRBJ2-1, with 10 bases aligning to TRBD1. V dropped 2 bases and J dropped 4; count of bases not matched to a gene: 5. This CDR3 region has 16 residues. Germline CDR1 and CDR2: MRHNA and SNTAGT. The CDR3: CASSDTGTGDYNEQFF. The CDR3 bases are TGTGCCAGCAGTGACACCGGGACAGGGGATTACAATGAGCAGTTCTTC.

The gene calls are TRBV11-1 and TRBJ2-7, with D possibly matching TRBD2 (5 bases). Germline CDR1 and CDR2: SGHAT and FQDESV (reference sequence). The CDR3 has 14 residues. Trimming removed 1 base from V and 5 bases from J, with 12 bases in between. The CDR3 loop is CASSLGRLPHEQYF. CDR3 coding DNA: TGTGCCAGCAGCTTAGGTCGACTACCGCACGAGCAGTACTTC.

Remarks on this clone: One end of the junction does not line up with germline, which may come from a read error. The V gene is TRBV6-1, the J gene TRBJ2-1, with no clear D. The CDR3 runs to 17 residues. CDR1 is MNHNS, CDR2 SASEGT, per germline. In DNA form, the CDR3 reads TGTGCCAGCAGTCTGTCGTTGGCGCCGAGCTCCTACAATGAGCATTTCTTC. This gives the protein CASSLSLAPSSYNEHFF.

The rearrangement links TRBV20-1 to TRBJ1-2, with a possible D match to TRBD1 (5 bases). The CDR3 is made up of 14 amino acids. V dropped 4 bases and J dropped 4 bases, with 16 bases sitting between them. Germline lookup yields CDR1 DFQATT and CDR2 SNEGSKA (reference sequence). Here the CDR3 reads CSAIGREERYGYTF. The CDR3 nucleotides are TGCAGTGCTATCGGCAGGGAAGAGCGCTATGGCTACACCTTC.

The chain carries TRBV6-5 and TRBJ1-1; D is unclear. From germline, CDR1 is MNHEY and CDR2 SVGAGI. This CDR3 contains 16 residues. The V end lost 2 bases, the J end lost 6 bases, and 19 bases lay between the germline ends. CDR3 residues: CASSYIRHSIPAEAFF. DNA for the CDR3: TGTGCCAGCAGTTACATAAGACACAGCATCCCAGCTGAAGCTTTCTTT.

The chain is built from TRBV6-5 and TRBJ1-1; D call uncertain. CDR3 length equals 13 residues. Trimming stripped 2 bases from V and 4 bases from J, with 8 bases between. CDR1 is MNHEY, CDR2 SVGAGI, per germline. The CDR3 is CASSYREITEAFF. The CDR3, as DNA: TGTGCCAGCAGTTACAGGGAGATCACTGAAGCTTTCTTT.

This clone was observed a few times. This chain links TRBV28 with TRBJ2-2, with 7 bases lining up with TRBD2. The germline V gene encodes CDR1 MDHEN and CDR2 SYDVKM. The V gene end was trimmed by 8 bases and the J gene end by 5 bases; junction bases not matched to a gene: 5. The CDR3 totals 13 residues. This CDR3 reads CASGAGVTGELFF. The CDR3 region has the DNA TGTGCCAGCGGCGCGGGAGTTACCGGGGAGCTGTTTTTT.

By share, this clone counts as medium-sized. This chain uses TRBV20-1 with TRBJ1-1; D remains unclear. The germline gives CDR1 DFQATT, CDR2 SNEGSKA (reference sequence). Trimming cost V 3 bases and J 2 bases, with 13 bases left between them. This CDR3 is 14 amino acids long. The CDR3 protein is CSASRPERNTEAFF. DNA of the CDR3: TGCAGTGCTAGCCGCCCCGAACGAAACACTGAAGCTTTCTTT.

The DNA for the CDR3 is TGTGCCAGCAGTGAACTGGGGACCCCAGCCTACGAGCAGTACTTC. This sequence encodes CASSELGTPAYEQYF. The chain combines TRBV6-1 with TRBJ2-7, with D perhaps TRBD1 or TRBD2 (5 bases each). Germline-derived CDR1 and CDR2 are MNHNS and SASEGT. The CDR3 contains 15 residues. V lost 2 bases to trimming and J lost 2 bases, with 13 bases between them.

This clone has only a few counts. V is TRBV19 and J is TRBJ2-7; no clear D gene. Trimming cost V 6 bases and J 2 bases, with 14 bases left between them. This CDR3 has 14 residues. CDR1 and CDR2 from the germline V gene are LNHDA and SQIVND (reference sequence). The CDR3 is CASSFAGNAYEQYF. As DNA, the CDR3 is TGTGCCAGTAGCTTTGCTGGGAACGCCTACGAGCAGTACTTC.

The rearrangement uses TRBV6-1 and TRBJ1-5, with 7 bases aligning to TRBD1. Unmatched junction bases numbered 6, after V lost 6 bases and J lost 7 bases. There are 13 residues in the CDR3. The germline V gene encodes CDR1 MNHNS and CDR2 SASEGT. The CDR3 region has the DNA TGTGCCAGCAGAACAGGGGAGAGGCAGCCCCAGCATTTT. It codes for CASRTGERQPQHF.

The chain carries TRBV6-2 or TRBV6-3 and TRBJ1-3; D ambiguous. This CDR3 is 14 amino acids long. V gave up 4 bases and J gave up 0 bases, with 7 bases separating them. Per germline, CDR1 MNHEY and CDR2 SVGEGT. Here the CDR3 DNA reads TGTGCCAGCAGTTCGACGCACTCTGGAAACACCATATATTTT. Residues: CASSSTHSGNTIYF.